What follows are 11 T cell receptor beta chains derived from one specimen sequenced in a study of cytomegalovirus exposure and HLA in healthy donors (dated by TCRdb to about 2017). Libraries came from the immunoSEQ multiplex PCR assay. The multiplex PCR relied on a mix of 60 forward primers for TCR Vbeta segments and 13 reverse primers for TCR Jbeta segments. In its TCRdb copy, this immuneACCESS table keeps in-frame sequences only and misses some clones. Where compared with another copy, unresolved V genes explain less than half of these, and the others have no known cause. Within this sample are about 160,000 clones, with over 75% of them counted one time only. Under 1.5% of the sample goes to the ten largest clones. Specimen: PBMCs. These receptor sequences come from a man between 45 and 60 years old in good health and CMV-seropositive.

This sequence joins TRBV19 and TRBJ2-2; D ambiguous. V dropped 0 bases and J dropped 9 bases, with 11 bases sitting between them. This CDR3 contains 14 residues. Germline-derived CDR1 and CDR2 are LNHDA and SQIVND (reference sequence). The chain's CDR3 is CASSIDQSQWELFF. DNA of the CDR3: TGTGCCAGTAGTATAGATCAGTCGCAATGGGAGCTGTTTTTT.

This clone was counted once. The chain has TRBV5-6 and TRBJ2-2; D might be TRBD1 (5 bases). Germline CDR1 and CDR2: SGHDT and YYEEEE. CDR3 length equals 15 residues. V was shortened by 2 bases and J by 5 bases, with 13 bases between the two germline ends. The CDR3 DNA reads as TGTGCCAGCAGCTTCAGGGATAGGAAAACCGGGGAGCTGTTTTTT. This sequence encodes CASSFRDRKTGELFF.

This clone has only a few counts. The genes are TRBV5-1 and TRBJ2-5; TRBD2 matches 10 bases. This CDR3 has 14 residues. The junction had 3 bases not matched to a gene; V was cut back by 5 bases and J by 2 bases. Germline-derived CDR1 and CDR2 are SGHRS and YFSETQ. The CDR3 DNA sequence: TGCGCCAGCAGGGCTAGCGGGGGTCAAGAGACCCAGTACTTC. Amino acids: CASRASGGQETQYF.

This clone was detected a few times. The chain couples TRBV4-2 to TRBJ2-1; TRBD2 aligns across 7 bases. Germline V gene sequence: CDR1 LGHNA, CDR2 YNFKEQ. The CDR3 spans 18 residues. After removal of 3 bases from V and 1 base from J, the junction contained 12 bases not matched to a gene. The CDR3 DNA is TGTGCCAGCAGCCAGCCCGGCGATGGGGGAGGGTCCTACAATGAGCAGTTCTTC. This sequence encodes CASSQPGDGGGSYNEQFF.

The chain employs TRBV28 and TRBJ1-5; 8 nucleotides align to TRBD1. Germline V gene data show CDR1 as MDHEN and CDR2 as SYDVKM. The CDR3 runs to 13 residues. Trimming cost V 6 bases and J 6 bases; bases outside gene matches: 4. CDR3 amino acids: CASSYTGGQPQHF. In DNA, the CDR3 is TGTGCCAGCAGCTATACAGGGGGTCAGCCCCAGCATTTT.

The chain carries TRBV6-1 and TRBJ1-1; D might be TRBD1 (6 bases). Germline V gene sequence: CDR1 MNHNS, CDR2 SASEGT. The ends were cut back, 4 bases at V and 7 bases at J, with 16 bases in the middle. The CDR3 covers 14 residues. CDR3 loop: CASSVLQGSGEAFF. For the CDR3, the DNA is TGTGCCAGCAGTGTTCTACAGGGCTCTGGTGAAGCTTTCTTT.

The chain carries TRBV18 and TRBJ2-7, with 8 bases that match TRBD2. In germline, CDR1 is KGHSH, CDR2 LQKENI. This CDR3 region has 16 residues. The trim removed 4 bases at V and 0 bases at J, leaving 8 bases unmatched. The CDR3 DNA is TGTGCCAGCTCACTCCCAAGCGGGGGTACCTCCTACGAGCAGTACTTC. Protein sequence: CASSLPSGGTSYEQYF. Supplemented by reference TRBV18 and TRBJ2-7, the full variable domain reads NAGVMQNPRHLVRRRGQEARLRCSPMKGHSHVYWYRQLPEEGLKFMVYLQKENIIDESGMPKERFSAEFPKEGPSILRIQQVVRGDSAAYFCASSLPSGGTSYEQYFGPGTRLTVT.

This clone was counted a few times. This rearrangement joins TRBV30 to TRBJ1-2, with no clear D. V lost 4 bases, J lost 3 bases, and 12 bases lay in between. CDR1 GTSNPN and CDR2 SVGIG come from the germline V gene (reference sequence). The CDR3 consists of 13 residues. CDR3 sequence reads: CAWMGGGYYGYTF. The CDR3 DNA reads TGTGCCTGGATGGGAGGCGGATACTATGGCTACACCTTC.

The gene calls are TRBV9 and TRBJ2-7; no definite D call. The CDR3 extends over 14 amino acids. CDR1 and CDR2 (germline): SGDLS, YYNGEE. V lost 0 bases and J 3 bases, leaving 10 bases between the germline ends. CDR3 in amino acids: CASSVGLTGYEQYF. As DNA, the CDR3 is TGTGCCAGCAGCGTAGGGCTTACGGGCTACGAGCAGTACTTC.

The genes are TRBV25-1 and TRBJ1-1; D possibly corresponds to TRBD1 (6 bases). Germline loops: CDR1 MGHDK, CDR2 SYGVNS. V shed 7 bases and J shed 4 bases, with 10 bases lying between them. The CDR3 covers 12 residues. The CDR3, as DNA: TGTGCCAGCAAATCAGGGGTCACTGAAGCTTTCTTT. This sequence encodes CASKSGVTEAFF.

The V gene is TRBV5-4, the J gene TRBJ2-1, with 16 bases that match TRBD2. CDR1 and CDR2 (germline): SGHNT, YYREEE (reference sequence). The CDR3 runs 15 residues. V gave up 3 bases and J gave up 16 bases; unmatched junction bases: 10. DNA of the CDR3: TGTGCCAGCAGCTGGGGACTAGCGGGAGGGGATGGGCTCTTCTTC. Translation gives CASSWGLAGGDGLFF. Full variable domain (rest looked up from reference TRBV5-4 and TRBJ2-1): ETGVTQSPTHLIKTRGQQVTLRCSSQSGHNTVSWYQQALGQGPQFIFQYYREEENGRGNFPPRFSGLQFPNYSSELNVNALELDDSALYLCASSWGLAGGDGLFFGPGTRLTVL.